These 21 T cell receptor beta chains came from one sample sequenced in a study of blood T cell repertoires in COVID-19. The protocol was immunoSEQ multiplex PCR, while the TCRdb copy is restricted to in-frame clones and leaves out a portion. The table records roughly 400,000 clones, 70% to 90% of them present only once. Material: PBMCs or T cells enriched from blood (not recorded which). These receptor sequences come from a young woman who had been exposed to COVID-19.

V and J are TRBV13 and TRBJ2-1; 8 bases are shared with TRBD2. J lost 8 bases, V lost 3 bases, and 6 bases had no gene match. The CDR3 has 14 residues. Germline V gene sequence: CDR1 PRHDT, CDR2 FYEKMQ (reference sequence). The CDR3 sequence is CASSFVGGADEQFF. The CDR3 coding sequence is TGTGCCAGCAGCTTCGTCGGGGGGGCCGATGAGCAGTTCTTC.

This rearrangement joins TRBV25-1 to TRBJ2-1; 10 nucleotides align to TRBD1. V lost 11 bases and J lost 7; bases outside the gene matches: 11. The CDR3 has 14 residues. Germline CDR1 is MGHDK and CDR2 is SYGVNS. The chain's CDR3 is CAGNTGTGVNEQFF. CDR3 bases: TGTGCCGGGAACACCGGGACAGGGGTGAATGAGCAGTTCTTC.

The chain is built from TRBV24-1 and TRBJ2-1; TRBD2 agrees at 8 bases. CDR3 size: 16 residues. The J segment lost 10 bases and the V segment lost 6 bases, leaving 16 bases of the junction unmatched. Germline V CDR1 and CDR2: KGHDR, SFDVKD. Here the CDR3 DNA reads TGTGCCACCAGTCTACCGGGGGGGCCGAGAGAAGAGGAGCAGTTCTTC. Translating gives CATSLPGGPREEEQFF.

This sequence joins TRBV11-2 and TRBJ1-2; 7 bases are a match to TRBD1. The ends lost 5 bases at V and 6 bases at J; junction bases unmatched: 3. Per germline, CDR1 SGHAT and CDR2 FQNNGV. The CDR3 is 12 amino acids. DNA for the CDR3: TGTGCCAGCAGCGCGACAGGGAATGGCTACACCTTC. As protein: CASSATGNGYTF.

The chain employs TRBV5-1 and TRBJ2-1; 8 positions match TRBD2. Germline V gene lookup returns CDR1 SGHRS and CDR2 YFSETQ. The V and J ends lost 0 bases and 3 bases, in that order; junction bases with no gene match: 5. This CDR3 has 16 amino acids. This chain's CDR3 is CASSLDPGGLYNEQFF. The CDR3 DNA sequence: TGCGCCAGCAGCTTGGACCCGGGGGGGCTCTACAATGAGCAGTTCTTC.

The chain has TRBV14 and TRBJ1-3; the D gene is possibly TRBD1 (6 bases). The CDR3 runs 14 residues. Deletions cut 5 bases from V and 7 bases from J, with 15 bases between. Per germline, CDR1 SGHDN and CDR2 FVKESK. Written as DNA, the CDR3 is TGTGCCAGCAGCTCACAGGGTCCAGTCAACACCATATATTTT. The encoded protein is CASSSQGPVNTIYF.

The chain has TRBV28 and TRBJ2-7; D uncertain. V was cut by 6 bases and J by 3 bases, with 18 bases left in between. The length of the CDR3 is 15 residues. CDR1 is MDHEN and CDR2 is SYDVKM in the germline V gene. CDR3 protein: CASSLPISGLYEQYF. In nucleotides, the CDR3 is TGTGCCAGCAGCCTACCCATTTCAGGCCTCTACGAGCAGTACTTC.

The chain uses TRBV7-6 and TRBJ2-3; a possible D gene is TRBD1 (5 bases). Trimming cost V 3 bases and J 0 bases, with 10 bases left between them. The germline V gene has CDR1 SGHVS and CDR2 FNYEAQ. CDR3 length: 15 residues. The chain's CDR3 is CASSFLGQSTDTQYF. DNA for the CDR3: TGTGCCAGCAGCTTCCTCGGACAAAGCACAGATACGCAGTATTTT.

V is TRBV9 and J is TRBJ1-1; tentatively, D is TRBD1 (5 bases). CDR1 and CDR2 (germline): SGDLS, YYNGEE. V was pared by 0 bases and J by 0 bases, with 9 bases between. The CDR3 has 15 residues. Here the CDR3 reads CASSVGQLMNTEAFF. In DNA, the CDR3 is TGTGCCAGCAGCGTAGGACAGCTCATGAACACTGAAGCTTTCTTT.

This clone came up once. J is TRBJ2-4 and V is TRBV10-1, with no clear D. CDR3 length equals 18 residues. Trimming pared 5 bases from V and 0 bases from J, leaving 20 bases between. The germline gives CDR1 WNHNN, CDR2 SYGVQD (reference sequence). DNA for the CDR3: TGCGCCAGCAGTCCCTTGTCCCGCTACAGAATAGCCAAAAACATTCAGTACTTC. Amino acid sequence: CASSPLSRYRIAKNIQYF.

This clone appeared a few times. This chain connects TRBV18 to TRBJ1-4, with D hard to call. V lost 2 bases and J lost 4, with 11 bases in between. Germline V gene lookup returns CDR1 KGHSH and CDR2 LQKENI. The CDR3 is 15 residues long. CDR3 in amino acids: CASSPSAGINEKLFF. DNA for the CDR3: TGTGCCAGCTCACCATCGGCAGGCATTAATGAAAAACTGTTTTTT.

This clone was detected only once. The chain couples TRBV9 to TRBJ2-7, with a tentative D call TRBD1 (6 bases). The CDR3 is 14 amino acids. V was trimmed by 0 bases and J by 4 bases, leaving 11 bases between them. Germline CDR1 reads SGDLS; CDR2 reads YYNGEE. The CDR3 nucleotides are TGTGCCAGCAGCGTAGGACAGGAAGGGTACGAGCAGTACTTC. This translates into CASSVGQEGYEQYF.

This clone was counted once. V usage is TRBV18 and J usage is TRBJ1-1; TRBD1 aligns across 8 bases. V trimming: 2 bases; J trimming: 0 bases; junction bases outside the gene matches: 5. Germline CDR1 is KGHSH and CDR2 is LQKENI. This CDR3 spans 16 amino acids. The CDR3 reads CASSPRTGTMNTEAFF. The DNA of the CDR3 is TGTGCCAGCTCACCAAGGACAGGGACAATGAACACTGAAGCTTTCTTT.

The J gene is TRBJ1-3, the V gene TRBV25-1, with D possibly TRBD1 on 5 matching bases. From germline, CDR1 is MGHDK and CDR2 SYGVNS. V was clipped by 1 base and J by 9 bases, with 7 bases between them. The CDR3 contains 12 residues. In DNA form, the CDR3 reads TGTGCCAGCAGTGAATTAAGGGGCACCATATATTTT. Amino acid sequence: CASSELRGTIYF.

There are a few counts of this clone. The chain joins TRBV29-1 to TRBJ2-7, with 8 bases that match TRBD1. Germline V gene sequence: CDR1 SQVTM, CDR2 ANQGSEA. CDR3 size: 14 residues. Unmatched junction bases numbered 6, after V lost 3 bases and J lost 2 bases. DNA of the CDR3: TGCAGCGTTGAGGGGGACAGGTCCCCCTACGAGCAGTACTTC. Residues: CSVEGDRSPYEQYF.

The rearrangement joins TRBV7-9 to TRBJ2-7, with no clear D. V dropped 1 base and J dropped 4 bases, with 11 bases sitting between them. The length of the CDR3 is 14 residues. The germline gives CDR1 SEHNR, CDR2 FQNEAQ (reference sequence). CDR3: CASSLVTASYEQYF. CDR3 bases: TGTGCCAGCAGCTTAGTTACAGCATCATACGAGCAGTACTTC.

The rearrangement links TRBV7-8 to TRBJ1-5; possibly TRBD1 for D (6 bases). V lost 5 bases and J 1 base, leaving 15 bases between the germline ends. Germline V gene sequence: CDR1 SGHVS, CDR2 FQNEAQ. The CDR3 extends over 16 amino acids. CDR3 protein: CASSPKRGASNQPQHF. The CDR3 region has the DNA TGTGCCAGCAGCCCCAAGCGGGGGGCGAGCAATCAGCCCCAGCATTTT.

The rearrangement uses TRBV12-5 and TRBJ2-1, with TRBD2 identical over 9 bases. Per germline, CDR1 LGHNT and CDR2 FRNRAP. J was trimmed by 8 bases and V by 6 bases; bases with no gene match: 11. The CDR3 has 15 amino acids. The CDR3 region has the DNA TGTGCTAGTGGATACCTTAGCGGGAGACCTGATGAGCAGTTCTTC. Protein sequence: CASGYLSGRPDEQFF.

This chain links TRBV5-4 with TRBJ2-3; TRBD1 aligns across 10 bases. The trim removed 2 bases at V and 5 bases at J, leaving 8 bases unmatched. The CDR3 contains 16 residues. The germline V gene has CDR1 SGHNT and CDR2 YYREEE (reference sequence). CDR3 region: CASSFLGTGDGDTQYF. In nucleotides, the CDR3 is TGTGCCAGCAGCTTTTTAGGGACAGGGGATGGAGATACGCAGTATTTT.

This clone appeared a few times. This CDR3 is also generated by other DNA sequences in the sample. This chain uses TRBV28 with TRBJ1-2; 8 bases fit TRBD1. After removal of 6 bases from V and 2 bases from J, the junction contained 5 bases not matched to a gene. Germline V CDR1 and CDR2: MDHEN, SYDVKM. The CDR3 runs to 14 residues. This CDR3 reads CASSFDRGNYGYTF. CDR3 bases: TGTGCCAGCAGCTTTGACAGGGGCAACTATGGCTACACCTTC.

The chain joins TRBV3-1 (or the pseudogene TRBV3-2) to TRBJ2-2, with 7 bases identical to TRBD1. Germline V gene sequence: CDR1 LGHDT, CDR2 YNNKEL (reference sequence). This CDR3 has 14 amino acids. V shed 8 bases, J shed 2 bases, and the junction held 5 bases outside the gene matches. As DNA, the CDR3 is TGTGCCAGCGTCGACAGGGCTAACACCGGGGAGCTGTTTTTT. This encodes CASVDRANTGELFF.